This TCR beta chain originates from a study of blood T cell repertoires in COVID-19. Overall study context: Sample material is recorded as cDNA or gDNA derived from T cells, B-cell-depleted T cells, or PBMCs.

Authors' analysis steps: The authors estimated nucleated cell counts from reference gene primer amplification. The data were produced by immunoSEQ multiplex PCR, yet TCRdb's version contains in-frame clones alone and is incomplete. V and J calls and clone size come straight from that table; D and trimming were deduced from the DNA. In the table there are a few hundred thousand clones, 65% to 90% of which are singletons. Ages ranged from about 18 to 89 years, with residence in fewer than 25 US areas. Self-reported history from a screening survey and questionnaire set each donor's cohort. Per germline, CDR1 LNHDA and CDR2 SQIVND (reference sequence). V was clipped by 3 bases and J by 2 bases, with 11 bases between them. This CDR3 spans 15 amino acids.

The clonotype originates from a woman aged 30 to 39 who had been exposed to COVID-19. The gene calls are TRBV19 and TRBJ1-3, with D perhaps TRBD1 (6 bases). Specimen: PBMCs or T cells enriched from blood (not recorded which). CDR3 in DNA: TGTGCCAGTAGTATGGTCGGGGGGCCTGGAAACACCATATATTTT. Its protein product is CASSMVGGPGNTIYF.